Following are 3 T cell receptor beta chains from one sample sequenced in a study of breast tumors, draining lymph nodes, adjacent tissues. From the multiplex PCR reads, TCRdb called clonotypes with MiXCR, one entry per CDR3 protein. The data hold about 100,000 distinct CDR3 sequences, with 21% observed a single time. Breast cancer patients provided tissue from their axillary draining lymph nodes. The sequencing input was axillary lymph node tissue. The receptors stem from a female donor with breast cancer. Some clones in this sample may be carry-over from other donors' samples.

This clonotype was recorded at least ten times. J is TRBJ1-5 and V is TRBV7-9; 9 bases agree with TRBD1. Germline V gene lookup returns CDR1 SEHNR and CDR2 FQNEAQ (reference sequence). The CDR3 is 15 amino acids. The V segment lost 5 bases and the J segment 5 bases; nucleotides outside the gene matches: 7. The CDR3 sequence: CASSQGQGLHQPQHF. CDR3 coding DNA: TGTGCCAGCAGCCAGGGACAGGGTCTTCATCAGCCCCAGCATTTT.

About this clonotype: This sequence may be a read error, since a much larger clone differs from it by one base. This sequence joins TRBV11-3 and TRBJ2-1, with 9 bases aligning to TRBD2. This CDR3 spans 15 amino acids. CDR1 SGHNT and CDR2 YENEEA come from the germline V gene. V shed 2 bases, J shed 9 bases, and the junction held 8 bases outside the gene matches. The CDR3 DNA follows: TGTGCCAGCAGCTTATCGTCGCGGGAGGGGGGTGAGCAGTTCTTC. Translation: CASSLSSREGGEQFF.

Ten or more counts support this clonotype. The chain uses TRBV12-3 or TRBV12-4 and TRBJ2-7; 8 bases agree with TRBD1. CDR3 length: 14 residues. Germline trimming cut 5 bases from V and 6 bases from J; bases unmatched to any gene: 9. CDR3 protein: CASSLRQGTGEQYF. CDR3 in DNA: TGTGCCAGCAGTCTTCGACAGGGGACCGGCGAGCAGTACTTC.